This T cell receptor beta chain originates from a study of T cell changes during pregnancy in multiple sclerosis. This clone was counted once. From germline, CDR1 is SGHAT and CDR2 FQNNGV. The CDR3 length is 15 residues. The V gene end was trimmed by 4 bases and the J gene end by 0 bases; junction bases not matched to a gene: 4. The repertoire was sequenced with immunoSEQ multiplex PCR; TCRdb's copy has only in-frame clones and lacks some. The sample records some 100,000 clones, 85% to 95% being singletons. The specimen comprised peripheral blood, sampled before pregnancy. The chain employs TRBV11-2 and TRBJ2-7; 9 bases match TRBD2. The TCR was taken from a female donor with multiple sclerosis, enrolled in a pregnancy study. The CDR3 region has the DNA TGTGCCAGCAGCTCATATAGCGGGAGCTCCTACGAGCAGTACTTC. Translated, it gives CASSSYSGSSYEQYF. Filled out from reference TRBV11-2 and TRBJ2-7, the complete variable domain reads EAGVAQSPRYKIIEKRQSVAFWCNPISGHATLYWYQQILGQGPKLLIQFQNNGVVDDSQLPKDRFSAERLKGVDSTLKIQPAKLEDSAVYLCASSSYSGSSYEQYFGPGTRLTVT.